This entry lists 2 T cell receptor beta chains sequenced from one sample in a study of brain T cells in children with intractable seizures. Assay used: immunoSEQ multiplex PCR; TCRdb lists only in-frame clones, some missing. The table lists 62,000 or so clones, 95% to 97% of them singletons, with roughly 0.38% in the top ten. The material was peripheral blood, obtained at surgery. The receptors derive from a boy in the first two years of life with focal cortical dysplasia and intractable seizures.

This clone was seen only once. The chain employs TRBV4-1 and TRBJ2-2; D is ambiguous. Trimming pared 3 bases from V and 6 bases from J, leaving 8 bases between. CDR3 length: 13 amino acids. Germline assignment: CDR1 MGHRA and CDR2 YSYEKL. The CDR3 loop reads CASSQPSAGELFF. In DNA form, the CDR3 reads TGCGCCAGCAGCCAGCCTTCTGCCGGGGAGCTGTTTTTT.

The table lists this clone with a few counts. The rearrangement joins TRBV25-1 to TRBJ1-1; no firm D call. The CDR3 contains 13 residues. Germline lookup yields CDR1 MGHDK and CDR2 SYGVNS. V gave up 3 bases and J gave up 11 bases, with 16 bases separating them. The CDR3 DNA follows: TGTGCCAGCAGTGATATCGACCCCACGGGGGCTTTCTTT. Residues: CASSDIDPTGAFF.